This TCR beta chain was documented in a study of cytomegalovirus exposure and HLA in healthy donors. The primer mix had 60 Vbeta and 13 Jbeta primers. Clones were read by immunoSEQ multiplex PCR, and TCRdb kept only the in-frame ones, dropping some. The sample gives about 130,000 clones, approximately 85% of which show up once; about 6.7% is in the top ten. Study-wide results and limits: Later analysis demonstrated an association between a missense DCLRE1C variant and TCR beta V- and J-gene trimming. The study flagged around 160 TCR beta chains as cytomegalovirus-associated.

This clone appeared once. What it binds is not known. V gave up 5 bases and J gave up 1 base, with 12 bases separating them. The CDR3 consists of 14 residues. Germline V gene lookup returns CDR1 SGDLS and CDR2 YYNGEE. This sequence was found in a woman in her twenties or thirties in good health and CMV-seropositive. Material: PBMCs. This chain joins TRBV9 and TRBJ1-1; D unresolved. CDR3: CASSRSHRNTEAFF. The CDR3 DNA sequence: TGTGCCAGCAGTCGATCTCACAGGAACACTGAAGCTTTCTTT.